This T cell receptor beta chain derives from a study of post-analysis software for immune sequencing data. Study-wide background: Relapsing-remitting, secondary progressive and progressive-relapsing forms made up the multiple sclerosis disease courses. Study-wide results and limits: Significantly lower normalized Chao1 diversity was seen in multiple sclerosis patients than in controls. Patients showed TRBV5-6, TRBV5-1 and TRBV20-1 among 4 or 5 TRBV segments more frequent than in controls. The authors found that F measure strongly co-clustered same-batch samples.

The germline CDR1 and CDR2 sequences are MGHRA and YSYEKL. Deletions cut 1 base from V and 5 bases from J, with 20 bases between. This CDR3 is 17 amino acids long. TCR beta libraries were prepared from cDNA with unique molecular identifiers. Input amounts of 1 to 10 million T cells were used. These gave about 500,000 cDNA molecules, so each molecule approximated one T cell. TCRdb ran MiXCR on the PCR reads and lists one entry per CDR3 protein. The sample consists of about 820,000 distinct CDR3 sequences, roughly 58% of them appearing once. With respect to this clonotype: Antigen: not known.

Sequences were obtained from blood. The TCR comes from a girl aged 5-17 years with multiple sclerosis. The gene calls are TRBV4-1 and TRBJ1-2, with D unclear. CDR3 region: CASSQVFLEGIGYGYTF. CDR3 coding DNA: TGCGCCAGCAGCCAAGTATTTTTGGAAGGTATTGGGTATGGCTACACCTTC.